Following are 25 T cell receptor beta chains from one sample sequenced in a study of shared clonotypes between healthy human individuals. Method: immunoSEQ multiplex PCR; TCRdb's copy keeps in-frame clones and lacks some. The sample lists some 2,100,000 clones, more than 85% occurring once. Naivety among CD8 cells was defined by CD45RO negativity and positive CCR7 selection, thereby excluding terminally differentiated effector memory CD45RA+ cells. Material: naive CD8+ T cells from PBMCs. These receptors were obtained from a man in his late teens or twenties in good health. Some clones in this sample may be carry-over from other donors' samples.

As DNA, the CDR3 is TGCGCCAGCAGCCAAGCTGTTCGAAAGTTGGATACGCAGTATTTT. Protein sequence: CASSQAVRKLDTQYF. The chain joins TRBV4-3 to TRBJ2-3; D ambiguous. Germline CDR1 reads LGHNA; CDR2 reads YSLEER. The V end lost 1 base, the J end lost 6 bases, and 14 bases lay between the germline ends. There are 15 residues in the CDR3.

The gene calls are TRBV5-6 and TRBJ2-2; D remains unclear. CDR1 and CDR2 (germline): SGHDT, YYEEEE. The CDR3 has 15 amino acids. Trimming stripped 0 bases from V and 6 bases from J, with 12 bases between. For the CDR3, the DNA is TGTGCCAGCAGCTTGGGGTCAGTATGGCCCGGGGAGCTGTTTTTT. This translates into CASSLGSVWPGELFF.

This clone turned up a few times. This sequence joins TRBV5-4 and TRBJ1-1; D might be TRBD1 (5 bases). Deletions cut 4 bases from V and 0 bases from J, with 7 bases between. The CDR3 totals 13 residues. CDR1 and CDR2 from the germline V gene are SGHNT and YYREEE (reference sequence). CDR3 in DNA: TGTGCCAGCAGCGAGGGGATGAACACTGAAGCTTTCTTT. Residues: CASSEGMNTEAFF.

V gene TRBV27 combines with J gene TRBJ1-5, with 9 positions matching TRBD1. Germline CDR1 reads MNHEY; CDR2 reads SMNVEV (reference sequence). The CDR3 is made up of 15 amino acids. The junction had 8 bases not matched to a gene; V was cut back by 7 bases and J by 4 bases. CDR3 coding DNA: TGTGCCAGCAACCAAGGGACAGGGAGGAATCAGCCCCAGCATTTT. It encodes CASNQGTGRNQPQHF.

The chain has TRBV11-2 and TRBJ2-6, with TRBD1 identical over 9 bases. Trimming cost V 0 bases and J 0 bases; bases outside gene matches: 6. The CDR3 spans 19 residues. Germline assignment: CDR1 SGHAT and CDR2 FQNNGV. CDR3 protein: CASSLERTGALSGANVLTF. The DNA of the CDR3 is TGTGCCAGCAGCTTAGAGCGGACAGGGGCCCTCTCTGGGGCCAACGTCCTGACTTTC.

The J gene is TRBJ2-2, the V gene TRBV5-3; D possibly uses TRBD1 or TRBD2 (5 bases each). TRBV5-3 is placed among ORFs of uncertain function. Between the trimmed V and J ends, which lost 0 bases and 8 bases, there was a span of 11 bases. The CDR3 length is 14 residues. In DNA, the CDR3 is TGTGCCAGAAGCTTGGCCTGGGGGATAGGGGAGCTGTTTTTT. The encoded protein is CARSLAWGIGELFF.

The chain links TRBV4-1 to TRBJ1-5, with TRBD1 as a possible D gene (6 bases). CDR1 and CDR2 from the germline V gene are MGHRA and YSYEKL. The CDR3 length is 15 residues. Trimming pared 4 bases from V and 6 bases from J, leaving 16 bases between. The CDR3 bases are TGCGCCAGCAGCCCCCGGACAGTTCTGGGTCAGCCCCAGCATTTT. It is translated as CASSPRTVLGQPQHF.

CDR3 in DNA: TGTGCCAGCAGTTTATACCAAAACGGTCATCTAGCGGGGCCCTGGAACACCGGGGAGCTGTTTTTT. It codes for CASSLYQNGHLAGPWNTGELFF. This chain joins TRBV27 and TRBJ2-2; TRBD2 matches at 9 bases. This CDR3 has 22 residues. J was trimmed by 1 base and V by 1 base; bases with no gene match: 19. Per the germline V gene, CDR1 is MNHEY and CDR2 is SMNVEV (reference sequence).

The count of this clone is one. The CDR3, as DNA: TGCGCCAGCAGTCAGACAGGGGGGCCCTACGAGCAGTACTTC. Translation gives CASSQTGGPYEQYF. The chain employs TRBV4-1 and TRBJ2-7, with 9 bases fitting TRBD1. The J segment lost 2 bases and the V segment lost 6 bases, leaving 5 bases of the junction unmatched. The CDR3 is 14 residues long. Germline-derived CDR1 and CDR2 are MGHRA and YSYEKL.

A remark on this clone: This specimen includes other DNA sequences encoding the same CDR3. The chain couples TRBV9 to TRBJ2-3; a weak D match, TRBD2 (6 bases). V lost 3 bases and J 0 bases, leaving 11 bases between the germline ends. This CDR3 is 15 amino acids long. The germline V gene has CDR1 SGDLS and CDR2 YYNGEE. CDR3 sequence (DNA): TGTGCCAGCAGCGCCAGCGGGTCTAGCACAGATACGCAGTATTTT. Translated: CASSASGSSTDTQYF.

The V call is TRBV13, the J call TRBJ2-7; D may be TRBD2 (6 bases). Trimming left V 4 bases short and J 2 bases short, with 18 bases between. The CDR3 spans 16 residues. CDR1 PRHDT and CDR2 FYEKMQ come from the germline V gene (reference sequence). The CDR3 nucleotides read TGTGCCAGCAGCTCTCGAGGGGACGGGGGTGCCTACGAGCAGTACTTC. It codes for CASSSRGDGGAYEQYF.

The rearrangement uses TRBV5-8 and TRBJ2-2; no definite D call. The CDR3 has 16 residues. The V end was cut by 0 bases, the J end by 6 bases, with 15 bases between. Germline CDR1 and CDR2: SGHTS and YDEGEE. CDR3 residues: CASSLEAYQVPGELFF. The CDR3 DNA sequence: TGTGCCAGCAGCTTGGAGGCCTACCAGGTCCCCGGGGAGCTGTTTTTT.

This clone appeared a single time. This rearrangement joins TRBV10-3 to TRBJ2-1, with 7 nucleotides matching TRBD2. CDR1 is ENHRY and CDR2 is SYGVKD in the germline V gene. The CDR3 consists of 14 residues. The J segment lost 6 bases and the V segment lost 6 bases, leaving 8 bases of the junction unmatched. The CDR3 is CAISPNRLANEQFF. The CDR3 nucleotides read TGTGCCATCAGCCCGAACCGACTAGCCAATGAGCAGTTCTTC.

Only one count was recorded for this clone. The rearrangement links TRBV7-8 to TRBJ1-1; D not certain. Deletions cut 5 bases from V and 4 bases from J, with 17 bases between. The germline V gene has CDR1 SGHVS and CDR2 FQNEAQ. The CDR3 covers 15 residues. CDR3 coding DNA: TGTGCCAGCAGCAAAGGAGTAGTGGTGGGCACTGAAGCTTTCTTT. The encoded protein is CASSKGVVVGTEAFF.

This chain uses TRBV29-1 with TRBJ1-1; 9 nucleotides agree with TRBD1. The J segment lost 6 bases and the V segment lost 5 bases, leaving 4 bases of the junction unmatched. Germline V lookup: CDR1 SQVTM, CDR2 ANQGSEA. This CDR3 comprises 12 residues. The CDR3 region has the DNA TGCAGCGTTCTACAGGGGGCCCCTGAAGCTTTCTTT. As protein: CSVLQGAPEAFF.

V usage is TRBV4-3 and J usage is TRBJ2-5; no firm D call. Germline values: CDR1 LGHNA, CDR2 YSLEER. CDR3 length equals 13 residues. Trimming removed 2 bases from V and 5 bases from J, with 9 bases in between. The CDR3 nucleotides are TGCGCCAGCAGCCAAATAGTGCGGGAGACCCAGTACTTC. It translates to CASSQIVRETQYF.

This rearrangement joins TRBV14 to TRBJ2-2, with 10 nucleotides matching TRBD2. CDR1 and CDR2 (germline): SGHDN, FVKESK. V lost 0 bases, J lost 7 bases, and 8 bases stayed unmatched. This CDR3 has 17 amino acids. CDR3 loop: CASSQDPRLAGYGELFF. The DNA of the CDR3 is TGTGCCAGCAGCCAAGATCCGAGACTAGCGGGCTACGGGGAGCTGTTTTTT.

Here the CDR3 reads CASSSSPGSYEQYF. The CDR3 DNA follows: TGTGCCAGCAGTTCCTCGCCGGGCTCCTACGAGCAGTACTTC. This rearrangement joins TRBV27 to TRBJ2-7; D is unresolved. Trimming cost V 4 bases and J 0 bases, with 10 bases left between them. Germline CDR1 and CDR2: MNHEY and SMNVEV (reference sequence). This CDR3 region has 14 residues.

The chain links TRBV4-3 to TRBJ1-1; D possibly corresponds to TRBD1 (5 bases). This CDR3 contains 15 residues. V was clipped by 0 bases and J by 6 bases, with 14 bases between them. Germline V lookup: CDR1 LGHNA, CDR2 YSLEER. This CDR3 is CASSQEAGVGAEAFF. CDR3 coding DNA: TGCGCCAGCAGCCAAGAGGCGGGGGTCGGAGCTGAAGCTTTCTTT.

CDR3 loop: CASNPTSDIFAGELFF. As DNA, the CDR3 is TGTGCCAGCAACCCCACTAGCGACATCTTCGCCGGGGAGCTGTTTTTT. The chain uses TRBV2 and TRBJ2-2, with 7 bases lining up with TRBD2. The germline CDR1 and CDR2 sequences are SNHLY and FYNNEI. V shed 7 bases, J shed 6 bases, and the junction held 14 bases outside the gene matches. This CDR3 spans 16 amino acids.

This rearrangement joins TRBV28 to TRBJ2-1; TRBD2 aligns across 7 bases. Germline V lookup: CDR1 MDHEN, CDR2 SYDVKM. The length of the CDR3 is 17 residues. The ends lost 1 base at V and 3 bases at J; junction bases unmatched: 9. The CDR3 is CASSLLIGAGVYNEQFF. CDR3 nucleotide sequence: TGTGCCAGCAGTTTATTGATCGGGGCGGGAGTCTACAATGAGCAGTTCTTC.

V is TRBV2 and J is TRBJ2-3, with 7 bases lining up with TRBD2. The CDR3 is 14 amino acids. V lost 6 bases to trimming and J lost 2 bases; unmatched junction nucleotides: 5. Germline-derived CDR1 and CDR2 are SNHLY and FYNNEI. Here the CDR3 reads CASRSGATTDTQYF. The CDR3 DNA reads TGTGCCAGCAGGAGCGGGGCGACCACAGATACGCAGTATTTT. The whole variable domain, remainder taken from reference TRBV2 and TRBJ2-3, is EPEVTQTPSHQVTQMGQEVILRCVPISNHLYFYWYRQILGQKVEFLVSFYNNEISEKSEIFDDQFSVERPDGSNFTLKIRSTKLEDSAMYFCASRSGATTDTQYFGPGTRLTVL.

V usage is TRBV5-4 and J usage is TRBJ1-2; maybe TRBD1 (5 bases). Germline lookup yields CDR1 SGHNT and CDR2 YYREEE (reference sequence). The CDR3 totals 16 residues. The V gene lost 4 bases and the J gene lost 8 bases, with 24 bases spanning the gap. CDR3 residues: CASSRTSLVGVEGYTF. CDR3 bases: TGTGCCAGCAGCCGGACCTCTTTAGTAGGGGTGGAGGGCTACACCTTC.

This chain links TRBV27 with TRBJ2-1; 8 bases match TRBD1. The CDR3 length is 15 residues. The trim removed 5 bases at V and 0 bases at J, leaving 3 bases unmatched. Germline V gives CDR1 MNHEY, CDR2 SMNVEV (reference sequence). CDR3 coding DNA: TGTGCCAGCAGTCAGGGACAGGTCTCCTACAATGAGCAGTTCTTC. Its protein product is CASSQGQVSYNEQFF.

V gene TRBV27 combines with J gene TRBJ2-1; a possible D gene is TRBD1 (6 bases). From germline, CDR1 is MNHEY and CDR2 SMNVEV (reference sequence). This CDR3 spans 16 amino acids. The V end lost 0 bases, the J end lost 2 bases, and 11 bases lay between the germline ends. The CDR3 region is CASSLSYRDAYNEQFF. Written as DNA, the CDR3 is TGTGCCAGCAGTTTATCCTACAGGGATGCCTACAATGAGCAGTTCTTC.